The 8 T cell receptor beta chains below all came from one sample that was sequenced in a study of T cell repertoires in cytomegalovirus infection. TCRdb analysed the reads with MiXCR anew, one entry per CDR3 protein. The sample lists approximately 290,000 distinct CDR3 sequences, roughly a quarter seen once, with approximately 14% in the top ten. Sequenced input: PBMCs. These receptors came from a human donor in good health (CMV status not recorded). Some clones in this sample may be carry-over from other donors' samples.

This clonotype appeared many times. This chain connects TRBV7-2 to TRBJ1-2, with a weak D call TRBD1 (5 bases). Germline V CDR1 and CDR2: SGHTA, FQGNSA. This CDR3 is 12 amino acids long. V gave up 2 bases and J gave up 8 bases, with 9 bases separating them. The CDR3 reads CASSLQGRGYTF. For the CDR3, the DNA is TGTGCCAGCAGCTTACAGGGTCGAGGCTACACCTTC.

The table lists this clonotype with a few counts. The rearrangement links TRBV6-6 to TRBJ2-2; 10 bases are shared with TRBD2. Germline V lookup: CDR1 MNHNY, CDR2 SVGAGI (reference sequence). J lost 3 bases, V lost 3 bases, and 4 bases had no gene match. The CDR3 is 16 amino acids. The CDR3 here is CASSYLAGVDTGELFF. In nucleotides, the CDR3 is TGTGCCAGCAGTTATCTAGCGGGAGTGGACACCGGGGAGCTGTTTTTT.

The CDR3 protein is CASSTSGRQNEQFF. The CDR3, as DNA: TGTGCCAGCAGTACTAGCGGGAGGCAAAATGAGCAGTTCTTC. This rearrangement joins TRBV7-2 to TRBJ2-1; 12 nucleotides match TRBD2. This CDR3 is 14 amino acids long. J was trimmed by 7 bases and V by 6 bases; bases with no gene match: 4. Germline assignment: CDR1 SGHTA and CDR2 FQGNSA.

The CDR3 DNA follows: TGTGCCAGCAGTTACCGTTCCGGGACAGTTTACAATGAGCAGTTCTTC. Its translation: CASSYRSGTVYNEQFF. The rearrangement links TRBV6-5 to TRBJ2-1; 7 bases fit TRBD1. Germline assignment: CDR1 MNHEY and CDR2 SVGAGI. Trimming took 2 bases from V and 4 from J; bases not matched to a gene: 8. CDR3 length: 16 amino acids.

The genes are TRBV30 and TRBJ1-6; unclear D gene. V gave up 1 base and J gave up 7 bases, with 8 bases separating them. The CDR3 has 13 amino acids. In germline, CDR1 is GTSNPN, CDR2 SVGIG (reference sequence). CDR3 region: CAWSGSQNSPLHF. The CDR3 nucleotides are TGTGCCTGGAGTGGATCGCAAAATTCACCCCTCCACTTT.

For this clonotype: Given the absence of the conserved phenylalanine or tryptophan at the CDR3 end, a read error is likely. This rearrangement joins TRBV6-8 to TRBJ2-4, with 7 bases identical to TRBD2. Germline assignment: CDR1 MNHGY and CDR2 SAAAGT. V shed 0 bases and J 1 base; nucleotides not matched to a gene: 6. The CDR3 contains 17 residues. The CDR3 sequence: CASSYSGEGGAKNIQYY. The CDR3 nucleotides read TGTGCCAGCAGTTACTCCGGGGAGGGTGGTGCCAAAAACATTCAGTACTAC.

Ten or more counts support this clonotype. Sequence at one end of the junction differs from germline and may be a read error. This chain joins TRBV28 and TRBJ2-1; 8 bases align to TRBD1. The germline V gene encodes CDR1 MDHEN and CDR2 SYDVKM. CDR3 length equals 11 residues. CDR3 loop: CASSLGTGWLF. In nucleotides, the CDR3 is TGTGCCAGCAGTTTAGGGACAGGTTGGCTCTTC.

The rearrangement joins TRBV6-2 or TRBV6-3 to TRBJ2-1, with TRBD2 matching over 8 bases. The junction had 9 bases not matched to a gene; V was cut back by 5 bases and J by 6 bases. Germline CDR1 and CDR2: MNHEY and SVGEGT. CDR3 length: 15 amino acids. The CDR3 sequence is CASSNPGLVANEQFF. The CDR3 DNA reads as TGTGCCAGCAGTAACCCGGGACTAGTGGCCAATGAGCAGTTCTTC.